Listed below are T cell receptor beta chains from one sample, sequenced in a study of T cells expressing NK-cell markers. Reanalyzing the 5' RACE reads, TCRdb keeps one entry per CDR3 protein, without DNA. Its listing shows over 150,000 distinct CDR3 sequences. Material for sequencing was blood T cells: a sorted CD56 or NKG2C T cell subset, CD4+ or CD8+ T cells, or bulk PBMC T cells (not recorded which). The receptor set was obtained from a woman aged 50 to 65 in good health. CDR3s include the opening cysteine and the closing phenylalanine or tryptophan.

J: TRBJ1-1
V: TRBV11-2
CDR3: CASSSLRSGIYSEAFF

J: TRBJ2-7
V: TRBV28
CDR3: CASTQGLAGAYEQYF

J: TRBJ2-5
V: TRBV2
CDR3: CASGPQGEWGEETQYF

J: TRBJ2-7
V: TRBV20-1
CDR3: CSAREGGSLNYEQYF

J: TRBJ2-7
V: TRBV7-9
CDR3: CASSSDGIHEQYF

J: TRBJ2-3
V: TRBV7-9
CDR3: CASSLEFPDTQYF

J: TRBJ2-2
V: TRBV12-3/TRBV12-4
CDR3: CASSLSQPGELFF

J: TRBJ2-3
V: TRBV28
CDR3: CASSLGFGQENTDTQYF

J: TRBJ2-1
V: TRBV4-1
CDR3: CASSQVNRVGNEQFF

J: TRBJ2-2
V: TRBV19
CDR3: CASSIVRGPGELFF

J: TRBJ2-7
V: TRBV6-5
CDR3: CASSQTSGEIYEQYF

J: TRBJ1-1
V: TRBV24-1
CDR3: CATGLTTVPNTEAFF

J: TRBJ2-7
V: TRBV19
CDR3: CASSILTLGQNFYEQYF